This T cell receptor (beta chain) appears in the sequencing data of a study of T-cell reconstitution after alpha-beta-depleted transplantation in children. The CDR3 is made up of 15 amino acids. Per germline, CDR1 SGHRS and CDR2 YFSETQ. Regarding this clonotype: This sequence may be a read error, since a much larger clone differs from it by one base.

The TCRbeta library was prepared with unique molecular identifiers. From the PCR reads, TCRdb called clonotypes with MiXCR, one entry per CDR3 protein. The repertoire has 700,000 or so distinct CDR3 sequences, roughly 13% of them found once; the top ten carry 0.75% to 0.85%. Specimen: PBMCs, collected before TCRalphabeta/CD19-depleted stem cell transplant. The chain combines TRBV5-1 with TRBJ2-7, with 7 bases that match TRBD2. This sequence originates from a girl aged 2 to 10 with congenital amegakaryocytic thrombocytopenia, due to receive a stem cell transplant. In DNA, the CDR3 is TGCGCCAGCAGCTTGGCACTAGCGCATACCTACGAGCAGCACTTC. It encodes CASSLALAHTYEQHF. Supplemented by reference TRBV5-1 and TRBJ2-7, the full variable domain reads KAGVTQTPRYLIKTRGQQVTLSCSPISGHRSVSWYQQTPGQGLQFLFEYFSETQRNKGNFPGRFSGRQFSNSRSEMNVSTLELGDSALYLCASSLALAHTYEQHFGPGTRLTVT.